This T cell receptor (beta chain) appears in the sequencing data of a study of blood T cells in healthy people across ages. A second 7 to 11 cycle PCR used barcoded and J-beta primers. TCRdb re-analysed the 5' RACE reads in MiXCR, keeping a single row per CDR3 protein. In the table there are over 1.5 million distinct CDR3 sequences, less than 50% of which are singletons. Regarding the study as a whole: More naive CD4+ cells and higher diversity were found in long-lived than in aged donors. Getting older went along with TCR beta diversity per million T cells dropping roughly linearly.

About this clonotype itself: Its specificity is unknown.

In terms of origin and age, donors were healthy Caucasian individuals from Russia aged about 6 to 90. The CDR3 contains 10 residues. Per germline, CDR1 MNHNS and CDR2 SASEGT. Trimming took off 9 bases at V and 7 bases at J, with 9 bases between the two ends. This chain joins TRBV6-1 and TRBJ2-5; a weak D match, TRBD1 (6 bases). Input material: blood. This clonotype originated in a woman between 35 and 50 years old in good health. CDR3 coding DNA: TGTGCCAGTTTCAGGGGGACCCAGTACTTC. Its protein is CASFRGTQYF.